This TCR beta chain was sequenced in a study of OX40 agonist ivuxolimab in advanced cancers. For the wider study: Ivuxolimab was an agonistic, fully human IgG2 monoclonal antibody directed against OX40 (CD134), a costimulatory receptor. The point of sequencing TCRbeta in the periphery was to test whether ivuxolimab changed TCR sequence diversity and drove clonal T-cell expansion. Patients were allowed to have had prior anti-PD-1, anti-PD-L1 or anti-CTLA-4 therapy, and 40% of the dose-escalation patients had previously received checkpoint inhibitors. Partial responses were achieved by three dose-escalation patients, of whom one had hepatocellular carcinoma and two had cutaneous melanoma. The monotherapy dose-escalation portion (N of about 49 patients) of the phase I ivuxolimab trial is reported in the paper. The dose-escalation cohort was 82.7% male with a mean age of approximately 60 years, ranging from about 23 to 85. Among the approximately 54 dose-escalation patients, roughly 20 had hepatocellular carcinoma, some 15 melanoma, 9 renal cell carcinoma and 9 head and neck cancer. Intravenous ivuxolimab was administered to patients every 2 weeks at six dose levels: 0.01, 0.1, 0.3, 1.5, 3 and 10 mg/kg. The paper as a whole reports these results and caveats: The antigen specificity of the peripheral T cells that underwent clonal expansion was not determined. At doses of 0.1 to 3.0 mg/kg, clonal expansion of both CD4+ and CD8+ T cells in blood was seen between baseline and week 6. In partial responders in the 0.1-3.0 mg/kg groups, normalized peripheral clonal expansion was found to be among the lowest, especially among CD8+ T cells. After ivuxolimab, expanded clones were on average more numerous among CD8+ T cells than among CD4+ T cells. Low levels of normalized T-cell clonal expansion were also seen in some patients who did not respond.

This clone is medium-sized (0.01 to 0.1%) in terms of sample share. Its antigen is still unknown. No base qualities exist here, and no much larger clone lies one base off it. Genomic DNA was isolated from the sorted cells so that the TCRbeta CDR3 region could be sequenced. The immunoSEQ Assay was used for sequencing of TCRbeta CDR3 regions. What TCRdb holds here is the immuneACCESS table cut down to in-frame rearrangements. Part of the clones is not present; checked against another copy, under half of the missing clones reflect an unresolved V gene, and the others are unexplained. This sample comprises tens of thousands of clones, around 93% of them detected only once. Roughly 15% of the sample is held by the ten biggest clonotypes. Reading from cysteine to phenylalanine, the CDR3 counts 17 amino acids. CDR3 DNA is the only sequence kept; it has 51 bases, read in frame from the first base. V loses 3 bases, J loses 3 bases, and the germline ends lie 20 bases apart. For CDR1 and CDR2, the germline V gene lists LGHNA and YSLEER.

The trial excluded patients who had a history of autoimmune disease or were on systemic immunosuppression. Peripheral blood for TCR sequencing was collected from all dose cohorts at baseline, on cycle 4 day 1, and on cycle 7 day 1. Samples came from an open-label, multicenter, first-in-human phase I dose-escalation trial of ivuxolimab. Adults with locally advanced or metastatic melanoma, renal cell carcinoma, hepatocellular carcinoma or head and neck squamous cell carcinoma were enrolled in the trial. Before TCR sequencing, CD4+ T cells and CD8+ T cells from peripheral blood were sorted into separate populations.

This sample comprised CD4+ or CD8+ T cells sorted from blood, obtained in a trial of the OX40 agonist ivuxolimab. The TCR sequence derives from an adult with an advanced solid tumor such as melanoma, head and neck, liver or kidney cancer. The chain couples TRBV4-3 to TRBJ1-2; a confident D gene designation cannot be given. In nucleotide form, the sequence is TGCGCCAGCAGCCACCTCCGGGTCGAGAGCCCGGACTATGGCTACACCTTC. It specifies CASSHLRVESPDYGYTF.